This entry concerns a single TCR beta chain. Germline loops: CDR1 SGHVS, CDR2 FQNEAQ. CDR3 length: 16 residues. Trimming took 0 bases from V and 3 from J; bases not matched to a gene: 7. This entry belongs to a study of control samples from healthy donors and cancer patients. Libraries were prepared by immunoSEQ multiplex PCR; TCRdb keeps only in-frame clonotypes and omits some of them. Among fewer than 60,000 clones, roughly 86% were seen once, and the ten largest hold 12%. The gene calls are TRBV7-8 and TRBJ2-5, with 7 nucleotides matching TRBD1. The clonotype was recovered from a woman aged 60 to 75 with lung cancer. Source material: PBMCs. CDR3 in DNA: TGTGCCAGCAGCTTAGCGTGGGGACAGAGAGAAGAGACCCAGTACTTC. Translating gives CASSLAWGQREETQYF.